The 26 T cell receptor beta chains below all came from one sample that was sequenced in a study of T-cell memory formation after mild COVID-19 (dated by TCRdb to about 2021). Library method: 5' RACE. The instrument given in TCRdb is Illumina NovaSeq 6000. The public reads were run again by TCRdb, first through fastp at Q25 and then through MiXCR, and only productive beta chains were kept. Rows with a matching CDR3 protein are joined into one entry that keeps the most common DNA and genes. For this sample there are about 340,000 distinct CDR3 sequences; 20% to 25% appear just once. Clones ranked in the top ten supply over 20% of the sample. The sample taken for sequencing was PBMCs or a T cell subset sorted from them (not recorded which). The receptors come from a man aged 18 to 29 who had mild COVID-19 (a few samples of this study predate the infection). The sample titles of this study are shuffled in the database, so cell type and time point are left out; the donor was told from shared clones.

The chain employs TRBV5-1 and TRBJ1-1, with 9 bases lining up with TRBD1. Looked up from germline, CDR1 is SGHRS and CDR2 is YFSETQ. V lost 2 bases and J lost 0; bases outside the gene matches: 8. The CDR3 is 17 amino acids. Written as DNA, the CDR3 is TGCGCCAGCAGCTTAGACCCACAGGGGGCCCTGAACACTGAAGCTTTCTTT. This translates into CASSLDPQGALNTEAFF.

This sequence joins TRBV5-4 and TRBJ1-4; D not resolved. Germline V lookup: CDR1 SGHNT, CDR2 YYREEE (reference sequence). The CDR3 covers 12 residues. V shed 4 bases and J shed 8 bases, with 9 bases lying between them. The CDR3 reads CASSLLGEKLFF. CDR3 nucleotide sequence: TGTGCCAGCAGCCTCCTGGGGGAAAAACTGTTTTTT.

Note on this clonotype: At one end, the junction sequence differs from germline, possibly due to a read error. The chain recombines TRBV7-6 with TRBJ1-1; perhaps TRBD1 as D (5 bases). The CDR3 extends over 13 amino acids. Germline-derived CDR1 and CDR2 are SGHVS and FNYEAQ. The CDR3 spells CASSQGGRTEALF. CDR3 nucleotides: TGTGCCAGCAGCCAGGGAGGACGGACTGAAGCTCTCTTT.

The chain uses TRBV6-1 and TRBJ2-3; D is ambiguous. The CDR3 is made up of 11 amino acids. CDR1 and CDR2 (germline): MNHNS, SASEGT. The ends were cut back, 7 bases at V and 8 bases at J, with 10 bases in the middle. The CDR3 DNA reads TGTGCCAGCAACGTATCACCTACGCAGTATTTT. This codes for CASNVSPTQYF.

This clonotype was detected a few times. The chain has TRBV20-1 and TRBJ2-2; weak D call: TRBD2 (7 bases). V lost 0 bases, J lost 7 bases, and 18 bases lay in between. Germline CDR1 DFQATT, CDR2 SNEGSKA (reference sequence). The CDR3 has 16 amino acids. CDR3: CSARDLLRGADGELFF. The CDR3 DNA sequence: TGCAGTGCTAGAGATCTCTTACGGGGGGCGGACGGGGAGCTGTTTTTT.

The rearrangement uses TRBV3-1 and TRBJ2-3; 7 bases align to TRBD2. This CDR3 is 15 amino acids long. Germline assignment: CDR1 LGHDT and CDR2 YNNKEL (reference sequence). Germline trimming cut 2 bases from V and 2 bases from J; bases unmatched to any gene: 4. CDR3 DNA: TGTGCCAGCAGCCAAAATAGACTAGCCACAGATACGCAGTATTTT. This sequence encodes CASSQNRLATDTQYF.

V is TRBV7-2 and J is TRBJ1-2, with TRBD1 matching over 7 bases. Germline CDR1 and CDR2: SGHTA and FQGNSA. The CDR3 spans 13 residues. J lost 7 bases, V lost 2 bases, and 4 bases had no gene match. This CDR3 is CASSLTGEVGYTF. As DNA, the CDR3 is TGTGCCAGCAGCTTAACAGGGGAAGTTGGCTACACCTTC.

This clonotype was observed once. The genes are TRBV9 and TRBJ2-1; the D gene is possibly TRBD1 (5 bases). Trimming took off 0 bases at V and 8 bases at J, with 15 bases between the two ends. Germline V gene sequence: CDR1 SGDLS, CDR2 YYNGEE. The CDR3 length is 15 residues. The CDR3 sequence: CASSVVGRDWDEQFF. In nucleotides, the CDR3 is TGTGCCAGCAGCGTAGTCGGCAGGGATTGGGATGAGCAGTTCTTC.

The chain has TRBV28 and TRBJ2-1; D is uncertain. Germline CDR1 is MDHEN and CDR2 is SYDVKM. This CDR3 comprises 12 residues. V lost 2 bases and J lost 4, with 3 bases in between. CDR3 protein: CASSLKYNEQFF. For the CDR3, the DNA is TGTGCCAGCAGTTTAAAGTACAATGAGCAGTTCTTC.

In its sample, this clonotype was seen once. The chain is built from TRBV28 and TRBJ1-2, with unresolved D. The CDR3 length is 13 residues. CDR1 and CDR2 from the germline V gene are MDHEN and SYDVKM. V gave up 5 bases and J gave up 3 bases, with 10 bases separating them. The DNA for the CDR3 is TGTGCCAGCAGTCCCCTCAGTCACTATGGCTACACCTTC. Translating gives CASSPLSHYGYTF.

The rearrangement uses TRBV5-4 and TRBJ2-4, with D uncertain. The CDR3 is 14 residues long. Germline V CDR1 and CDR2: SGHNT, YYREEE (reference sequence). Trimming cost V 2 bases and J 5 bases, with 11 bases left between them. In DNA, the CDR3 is TGTGCCAGCAGCTTCTCCACCCAAGAAAACATTCAGTACTTC. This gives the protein CASSFSTQENIQYF.

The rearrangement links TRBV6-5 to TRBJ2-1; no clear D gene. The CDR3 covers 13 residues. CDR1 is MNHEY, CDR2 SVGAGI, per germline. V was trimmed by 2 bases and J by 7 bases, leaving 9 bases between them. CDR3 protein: CASSYQAPNEQFF. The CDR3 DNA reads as TGTGCCAGCAGTTACCAAGCCCCGAATGAGCAGTTCTTC.

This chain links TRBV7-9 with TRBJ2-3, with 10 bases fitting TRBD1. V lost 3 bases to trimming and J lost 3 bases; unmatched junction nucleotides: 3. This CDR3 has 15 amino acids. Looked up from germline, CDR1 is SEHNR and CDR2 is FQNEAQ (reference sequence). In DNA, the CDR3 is TGTGCCAGCAGCTTTGGGACAGGGGAGACAGATACGCAGTATTTT. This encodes CASSFGTGETDTQYF.

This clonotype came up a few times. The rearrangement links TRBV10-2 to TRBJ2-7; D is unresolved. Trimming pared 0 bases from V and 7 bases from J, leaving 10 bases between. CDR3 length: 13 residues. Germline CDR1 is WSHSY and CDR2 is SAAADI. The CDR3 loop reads CASSESLGGEQYV. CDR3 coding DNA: TGCGCCAGCAGTGAGTCGTTGGGCGGAGAGCAGTACGTC.

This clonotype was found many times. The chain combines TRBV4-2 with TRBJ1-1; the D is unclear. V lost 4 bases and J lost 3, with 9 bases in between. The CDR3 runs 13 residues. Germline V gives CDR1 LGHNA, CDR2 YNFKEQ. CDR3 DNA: TGTGCCAGCAGCCCTGGGTTTGACACTGAAGCTTTCTTT. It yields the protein CASSPGFDTEAFF.

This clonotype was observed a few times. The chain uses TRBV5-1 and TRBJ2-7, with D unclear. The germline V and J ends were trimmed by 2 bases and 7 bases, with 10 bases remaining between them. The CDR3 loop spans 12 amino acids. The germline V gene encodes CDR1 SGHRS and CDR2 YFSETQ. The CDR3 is CASSFLGVEQYF. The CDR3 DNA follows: TGCGCCAGCAGCTTCTTAGGAGTTGAGCAGTACTTC.

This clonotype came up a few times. The CDR3 region is CSARTGGQETQYF. As DNA, the CDR3 is TGCAGTGCTAGGACAGGCGGGCAAGAGACCCAGTACTTC. This sequence joins TRBV20-1 and TRBJ2-5; D is possibly TRBD1 (6 bases). Germline V gene sequence: CDR1 DFQATT, CDR2 SNEGSKA (reference sequence). Trimming took 3 bases from V and 2 from J, leaving 10 bases between them. The CDR3 spans 13 residues.

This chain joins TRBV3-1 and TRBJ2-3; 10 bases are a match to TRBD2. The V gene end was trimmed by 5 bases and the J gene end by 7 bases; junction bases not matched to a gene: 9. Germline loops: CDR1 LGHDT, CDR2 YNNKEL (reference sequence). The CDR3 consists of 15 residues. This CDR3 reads CASSSGTSAGYTQYF. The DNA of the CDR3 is TGTGCCAGCAGCTCCGGGACTAGCGCGGGATATACGCAGTATTTT.

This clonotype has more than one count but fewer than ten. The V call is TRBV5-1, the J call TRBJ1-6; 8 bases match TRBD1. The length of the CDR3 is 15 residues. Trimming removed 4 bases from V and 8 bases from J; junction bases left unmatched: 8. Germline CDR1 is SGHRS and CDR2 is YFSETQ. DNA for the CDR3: TGCGCCAGCAGCCCCGGACAGGGTTGGGATTCACCCCTCCACTTT. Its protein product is CASSPGQGWDSPLHF.

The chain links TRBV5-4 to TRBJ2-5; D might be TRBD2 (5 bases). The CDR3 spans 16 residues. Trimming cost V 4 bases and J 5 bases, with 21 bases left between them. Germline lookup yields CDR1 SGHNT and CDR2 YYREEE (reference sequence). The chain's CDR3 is CASSPYSRPREETQYF. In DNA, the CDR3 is TGTGCCAGCAGCCCCTACTCCCGACCTAGGGAGGAGACCCAGTACTTC.

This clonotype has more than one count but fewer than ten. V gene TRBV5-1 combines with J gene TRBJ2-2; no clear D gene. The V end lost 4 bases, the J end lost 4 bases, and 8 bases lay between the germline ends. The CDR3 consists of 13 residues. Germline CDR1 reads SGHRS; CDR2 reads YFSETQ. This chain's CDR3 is CASSARVTGELFF. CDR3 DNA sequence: TGCGCCAGCAGCGCTAGGGTCACCGGGGAGCTGTTTTTT. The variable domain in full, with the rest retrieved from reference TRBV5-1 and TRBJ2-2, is KAGVTQTPRYLIKTRGQQVTLSCSPISGHRSVSWYQQTPGQGLQFLFEYFSETQRNKGNFPGRFSGRQFSNSRSEMNVSTLELGDSALYLCASSARVTGELFFGEGSRLTVL.

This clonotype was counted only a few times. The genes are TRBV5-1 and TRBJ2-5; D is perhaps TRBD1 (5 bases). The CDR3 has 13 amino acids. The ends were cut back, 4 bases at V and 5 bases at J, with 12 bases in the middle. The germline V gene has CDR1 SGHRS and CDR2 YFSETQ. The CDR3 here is CASSNQGSETQYF. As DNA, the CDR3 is TGCGCCAGCAGCAATCAGGGATCGGAGACCCAGTACTTC.

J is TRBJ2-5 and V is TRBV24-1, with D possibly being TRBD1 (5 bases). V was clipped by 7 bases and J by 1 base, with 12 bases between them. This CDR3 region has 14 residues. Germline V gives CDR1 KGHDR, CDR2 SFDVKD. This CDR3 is CATSAAGSQETQYF. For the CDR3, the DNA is TGTGCCACCAGCGCTGCAGGGTCCCAAGAGACCCAGTACTTC.

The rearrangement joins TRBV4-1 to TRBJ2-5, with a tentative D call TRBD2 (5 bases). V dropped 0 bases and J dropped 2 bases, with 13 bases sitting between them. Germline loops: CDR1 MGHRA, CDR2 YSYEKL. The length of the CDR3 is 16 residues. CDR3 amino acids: CASSQDRRVSQETQYF. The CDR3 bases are TGCGCCAGCAGCCAAGATCGGCGGGTTTCTCAAGAGACCCAGTACTTC.

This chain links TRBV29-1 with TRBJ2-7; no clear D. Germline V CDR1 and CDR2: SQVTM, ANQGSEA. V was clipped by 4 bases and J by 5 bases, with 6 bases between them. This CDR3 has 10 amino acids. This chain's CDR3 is CSVGVDEQYF. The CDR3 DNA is TGCAGCGTTGGGGTCGACGAGCAGTACTTC.

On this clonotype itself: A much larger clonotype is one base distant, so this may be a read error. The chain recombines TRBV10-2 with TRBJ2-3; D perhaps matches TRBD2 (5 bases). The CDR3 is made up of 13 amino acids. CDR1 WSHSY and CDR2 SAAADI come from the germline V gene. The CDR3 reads CDSSEPGGDTQYF. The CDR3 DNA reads TGCGACAGCAGTGAACCCGGAGGAGATACGCAGTATTTT.